The entry below gives a single T cell receptor (beta chain) sequence along with its context. What antigen it recognizes has not been identified. No much larger clone exists at a distance of one base, and base qualities are not known. Donors formed part of the validation cohort, which comprised 120 subjects and was distinct from the first cohort of fewer than 750 subjects. The data are from a study of cytomegalovirus exposure and HLA in healthy donors (dated by TCRdb to about 2017). Some background on the complete study: The roughly 700 repertoires of the first cohort and the approximately 130 validation repertoires were produced on the same platform, according to a later analysis. Along with the roughly 610-subject first cohort, a separate validation cohort of approximately 110 different subjects was used. The study was designed to test whether signatures of past pathogen exposure could be identified by cataloging public T cell receptors. To predict cytomegalovirus infection status, the study brought together high-throughput TCR immunosequencing, statistical association of individual TCRs with disease status, and machine learning.

Library prep was done by the immunoSEQ multiplex PCR assay. In the authors' own workflow: A statistical classification framework was built for diagnosing cytomegalovirus status from the catalog of TCR beta chain sequences. TCRdb took over this immuneACCESS table, retaining in-frame rearrangements with V and J assigned. Such tables are incomplete; in checked studies, under half of the missing clones stem from an unresolved V gene, and the remainder is unexplained. That table supplies the V and J calls and clone size; D and trimming were determined from the DNA. The sample records around 49,000 clones, 92% of which are singletons. The top ten hold about 1.5% of the sample. What the authors observed across the whole study: All 120 or so repertoires were used to score co-occurrence in the validation cohort in a later analysis, because that analysis had no HLA typing for the cohort. The study gave a list of around 170 TCR beta chains associated with cytomegalovirus. It was suggested by the authors that the approach could potentially be generalized to other disease states and immunological phenotypes. Subsequent analysis determined that TCRs grouped into clusters in the first cohort also showed a tendency toward co-occurrence across the 120 or so validation repertoires, and 94% of cluster scores exceeded 0. Most TCR sequences were observed very rarely across donors, whereas some public TCRs were present in many individuals. In vitro tests confirmed that a few of the cytomegalovirus-associated TCR beta chains recognize cytomegalovirus antigens. The classifier was reported to diagnose cytomegalovirus status with high specificity and sensitivity in both the original and validation cohorts.

V loses 6 bases of germline sequence and J loses 3 bases, and the interval between the two ends is 18 bases. From cysteine to phenylalanine, the CDR3 is 15 amino acids long. Only the CDR3 part of the read is kept: 45 bases, read in frame from the first base. CDR1 and CDR2 were assigned from the germline V gene as KGHSH and LQKENI. What was sequenced was PBMCs. The sequence was collected from a man younger than 30 in good health and CMV-seronegative. The chain uses TRBV18 and TRBJ2-7; a tentative D call is TRBD1 (6 bases match). For the CDR3, the sequence is CASSPSRGLGYEQYF. In nucleotides, the sequence is TGTGCCAGCTCCCCCTCCAGGGGTTTGGGCTACGAGCAGTACTTC.